This T cell receptor beta chain was found in a study of blood T cells in healthy people across ages. Findings and limits, study-wide: Long-lived and aged donors differed, with more naive CD4+ cells and higher diversity in the long-lived.

In regard to this clonotype: The antigen is not known.

Trimming removed 5 bases at V and 0 bases at J, with 17 bases between. Germline assignment: CDR1 MNHNS and CDR2 SASEGT. This CDR3 comprises 17 residues. A second PCR of roughly 7 to 11 cycles used a sample-barcoded 5' primer and a J-beta primer mix. TCRdb fed the 5' RACE reads into MiXCR, producing one record per CDR3 protein. The sample contains about 750,000 distinct CDR3 sequences, about 55% of which appear only once. Donor samples were obtained from healthy Caucasian individuals from Russia, aged about 6 to 100. Source material: blood. This chain connects TRBV6-1 to TRBJ2-4; D unclear. This sequence was found in a man older than 75 in good health. The CDR3 here is CASSPKTRLGAKNIQYF. The CDR3 nucleotides read TGTGCCAGCAGTCCCAAAACACGATTGGGAGCCAAAAACATTCAGTACTTC.